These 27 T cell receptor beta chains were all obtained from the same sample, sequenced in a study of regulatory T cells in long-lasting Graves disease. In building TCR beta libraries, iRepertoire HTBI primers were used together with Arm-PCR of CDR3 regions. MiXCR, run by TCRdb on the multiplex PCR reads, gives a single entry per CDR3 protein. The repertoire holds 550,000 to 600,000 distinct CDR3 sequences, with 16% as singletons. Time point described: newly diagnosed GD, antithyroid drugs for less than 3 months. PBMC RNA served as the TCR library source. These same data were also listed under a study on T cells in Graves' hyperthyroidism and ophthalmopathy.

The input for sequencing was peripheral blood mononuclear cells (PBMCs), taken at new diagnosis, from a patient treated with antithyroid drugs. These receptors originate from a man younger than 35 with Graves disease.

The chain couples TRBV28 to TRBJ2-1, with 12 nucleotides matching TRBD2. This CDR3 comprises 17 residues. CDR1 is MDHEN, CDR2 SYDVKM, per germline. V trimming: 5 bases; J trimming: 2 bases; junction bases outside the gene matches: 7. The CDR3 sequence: CASSPTSGSRAYNEQFF. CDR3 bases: TGTGCCAGCAGTCCGACTAGCGGGAGTCGCGCCTACAATGAGCAGTTCTTC.

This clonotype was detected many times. The CDR3 bases are TGCGCCAGCAGCGTCGGGACAGCTAGCACAGATACGCAGTATTTT. Its protein product is CASSVGTASTDTQYF. The rearrangement uses TRBV5-1 and TRBJ2-3, with 7 positions matching TRBD1. The CDR3 runs 15 residues. Germline CDR1 reads SGHRS; CDR2 reads YFSETQ. J was trimmed by 0 bases and V by 4 bases; bases with no gene match: 5.

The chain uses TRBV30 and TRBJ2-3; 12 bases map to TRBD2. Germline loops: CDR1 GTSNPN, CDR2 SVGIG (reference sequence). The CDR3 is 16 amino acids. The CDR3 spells CAVTPGLAGFTDTQYF. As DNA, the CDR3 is TGTGCTGTGACTCCGGGACTAGCGGGTTTCACAGATACGCAGTATTTT. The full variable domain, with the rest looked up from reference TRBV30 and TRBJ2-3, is SQTIHQWPATLVQPVGSPLSLECTVEGTSNPNLYWYRQAAGRGLQLLFYSVGIGQISSEVPQNLSASRPQDRQFILSSKKLLLSDSGFYLCAVTPGLAGFTDTQYFGPGTRLTVL.

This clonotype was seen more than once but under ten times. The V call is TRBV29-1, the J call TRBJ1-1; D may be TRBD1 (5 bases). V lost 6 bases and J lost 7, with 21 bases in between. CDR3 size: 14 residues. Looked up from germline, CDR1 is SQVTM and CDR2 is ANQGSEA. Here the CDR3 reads CSVAGVRMEGEAFF. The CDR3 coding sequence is TGCAGCGTGGCGGGGGTCCGAATGGAGGGTGAAGCTTTCTTT.

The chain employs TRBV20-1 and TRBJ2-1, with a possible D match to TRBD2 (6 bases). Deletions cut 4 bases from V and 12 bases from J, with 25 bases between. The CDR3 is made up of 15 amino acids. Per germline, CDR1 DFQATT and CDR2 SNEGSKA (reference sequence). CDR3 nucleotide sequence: TGCAGTGCTAACCCCCGGGACTGGGCGGAAGGGAGGCAGTTCTTC. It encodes CSANPRDWAEGRQFF.

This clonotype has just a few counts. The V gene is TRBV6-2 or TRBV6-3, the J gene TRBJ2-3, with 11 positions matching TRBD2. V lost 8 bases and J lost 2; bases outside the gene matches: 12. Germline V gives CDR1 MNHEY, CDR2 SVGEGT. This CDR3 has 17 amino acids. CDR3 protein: CASSKLLAGVHTDTQYF. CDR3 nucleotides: TGTGCCAGCTCAAAACTACTAGCGGGAGTTCACACAGATACGCAGTATTTT.

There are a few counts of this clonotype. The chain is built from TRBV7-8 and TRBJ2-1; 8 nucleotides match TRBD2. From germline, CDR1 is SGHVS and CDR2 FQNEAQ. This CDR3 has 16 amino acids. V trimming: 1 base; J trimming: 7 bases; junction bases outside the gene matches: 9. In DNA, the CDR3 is TGTGCCAGCAGCTTAGGGATTAGCGGGATATGGAATGAGCAGTTCTTC. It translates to CASSLGISGIWNEQFF.

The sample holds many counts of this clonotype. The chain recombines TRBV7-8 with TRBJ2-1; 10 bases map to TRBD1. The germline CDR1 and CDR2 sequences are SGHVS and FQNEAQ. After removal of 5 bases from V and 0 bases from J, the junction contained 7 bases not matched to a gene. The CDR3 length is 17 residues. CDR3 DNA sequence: TGTGCCAGCAGCCGAACCCGGACAGGGGGCTCCTACAATGAGCAGTTCTTC. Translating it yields CASSRTRTGGSYNEQFF.

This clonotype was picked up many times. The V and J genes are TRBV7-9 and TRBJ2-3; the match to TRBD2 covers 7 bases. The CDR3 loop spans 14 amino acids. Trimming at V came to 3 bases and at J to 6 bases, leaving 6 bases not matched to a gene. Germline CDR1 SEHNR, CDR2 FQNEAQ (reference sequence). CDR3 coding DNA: TGTGCCAGCAGCTTGGCGGGAGTCGCCGATACGCAGTATTTT. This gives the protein CASSLAGVADTQYF.

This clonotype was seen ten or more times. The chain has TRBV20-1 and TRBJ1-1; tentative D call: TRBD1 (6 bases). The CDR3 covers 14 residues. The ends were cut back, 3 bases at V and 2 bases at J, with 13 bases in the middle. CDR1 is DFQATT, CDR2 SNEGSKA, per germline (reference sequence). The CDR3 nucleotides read TGCAGTGCTAGGGACAGTTGGGATAACACTGAAGCTTTCTTT. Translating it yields CSARDSWDNTEAFF.

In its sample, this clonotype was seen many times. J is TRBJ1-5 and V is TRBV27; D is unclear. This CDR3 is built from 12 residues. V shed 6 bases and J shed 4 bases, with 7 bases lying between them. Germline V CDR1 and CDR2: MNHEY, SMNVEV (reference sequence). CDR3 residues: CASRPRNQPQHF. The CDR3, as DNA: TGTGCCAGCAGACCCCGTAATCAGCCCCAGCATTTT.

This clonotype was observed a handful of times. CDR3 protein: CASSKDRVSSYEQYF. CDR3 nucleotide sequence: TGTGCCAGCAGCAAGGACAGGGTAAGCTCCTACGAGCAGTACTTC. The chain uses TRBV11-2 and TRBJ2-7; 8 bases are a match to TRBD1. J gave up 0 bases and V 5 bases, and 6 bases lay outside the gene matches. There are 15 residues in the CDR3. Germline assignment: CDR1 SGHAT and CDR2 FQNNGV.

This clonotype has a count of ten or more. CDR3 DNA: TGTGCCACTACGACAGGGGGCGGTTACGAGCAGTACTTC. Its translation: CATTTGGGYEQYF. The chain has TRBV2 and TRBJ2-7; 10 nucleotides line up with TRBD1. CDR3 length: 13 residues. The germline V gene has CDR1 SNHLY and CDR2 FYNNEI. V lost 10 bases, J lost 4 bases, and 7 bases stayed unmatched.

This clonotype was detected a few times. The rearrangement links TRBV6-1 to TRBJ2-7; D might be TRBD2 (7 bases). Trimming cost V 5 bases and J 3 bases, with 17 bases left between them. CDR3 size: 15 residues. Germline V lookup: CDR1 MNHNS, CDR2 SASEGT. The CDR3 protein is CASSNLGGAGYEQYF. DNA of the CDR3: TGTGCCAGCAGTAACCTAGGGGGGGCCGGCTACGAGCAGTACTTC.

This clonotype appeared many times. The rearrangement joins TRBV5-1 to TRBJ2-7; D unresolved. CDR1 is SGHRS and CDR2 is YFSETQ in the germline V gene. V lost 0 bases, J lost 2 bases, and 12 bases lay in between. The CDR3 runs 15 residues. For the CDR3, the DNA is TGCGCCAGCAGCTTGGCCGATGACGGAGCCTACGAGCAGTACTTC. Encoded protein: CASSLADDGAYEQYF.

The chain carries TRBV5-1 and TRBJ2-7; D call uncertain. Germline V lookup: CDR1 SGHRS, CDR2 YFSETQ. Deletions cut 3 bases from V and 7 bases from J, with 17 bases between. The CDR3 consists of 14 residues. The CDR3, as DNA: TGCGCCAGCAGCTCTACCCTTATGGGCGGAGAGCAGTACTTC. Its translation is CASSSTLMGGEQYF.

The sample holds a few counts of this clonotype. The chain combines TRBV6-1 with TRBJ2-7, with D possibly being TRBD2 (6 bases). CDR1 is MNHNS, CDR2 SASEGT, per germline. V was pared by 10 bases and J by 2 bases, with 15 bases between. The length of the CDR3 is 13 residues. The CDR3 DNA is TGTGCCACCACCCTGGGCGGGACCTACGAGCAGTACTTC. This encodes CATTLGGTYEQYF.

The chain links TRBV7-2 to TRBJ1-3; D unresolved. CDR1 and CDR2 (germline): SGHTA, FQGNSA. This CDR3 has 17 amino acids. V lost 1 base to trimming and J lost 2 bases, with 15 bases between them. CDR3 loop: CASSLGANRVPGNTIYF. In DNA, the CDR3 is TGTGCCAGCAGCTTAGGGGCCAATAGGGTTCCTGGAAACACCATATATTTT.

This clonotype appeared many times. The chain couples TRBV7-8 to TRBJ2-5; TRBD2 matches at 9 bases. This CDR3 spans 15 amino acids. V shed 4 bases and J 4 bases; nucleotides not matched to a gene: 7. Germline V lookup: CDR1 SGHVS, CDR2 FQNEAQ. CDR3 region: CASSSLGGRGETQYF. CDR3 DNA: TGTGCCAGCAGCTCCCTTGGCGGGAGGGGAGAGACCCAGTACTTC.

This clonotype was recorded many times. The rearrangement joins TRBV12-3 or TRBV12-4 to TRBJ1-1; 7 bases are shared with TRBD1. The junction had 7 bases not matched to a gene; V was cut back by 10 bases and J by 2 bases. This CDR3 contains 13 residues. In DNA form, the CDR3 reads TGTGCCACCAACAGGGGATCAAACACTGAAGCTTTCTTT. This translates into CATNRGSNTEAFF.

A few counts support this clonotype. DNA for the CDR3: TGTGCCAGCAGTTTACTAGGGGCGGAGGAGCAGTACTTC. Its protein is CASSLLGAEEQYF. The chain joins TRBV27 to TRBJ2-7; maybe TRBD1 (5 bases). This CDR3 spans 13 amino acids. CDR1 MNHEY and CDR2 SMNVEV come from the germline V gene (reference sequence). Trimming took 2 bases from V and 7 from J, leaving 12 bases between them.

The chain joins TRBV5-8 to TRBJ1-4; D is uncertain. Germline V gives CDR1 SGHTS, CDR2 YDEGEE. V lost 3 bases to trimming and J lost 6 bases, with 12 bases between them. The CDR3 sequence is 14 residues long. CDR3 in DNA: TGTGCCAGCAGCTCAGGTTGGGTCGATGAAAAACTGTTTTTT. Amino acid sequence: CASSSGWVDEKLFF.

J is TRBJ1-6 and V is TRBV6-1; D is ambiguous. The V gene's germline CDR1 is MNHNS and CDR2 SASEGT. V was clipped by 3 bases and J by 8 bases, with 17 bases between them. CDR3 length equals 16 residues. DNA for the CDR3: TGTGCCAGCAGTGACCCGACTCGTCTAGCGGATTCACCCCTCCACTTT. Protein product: CASSDPTRLADSPLHF.

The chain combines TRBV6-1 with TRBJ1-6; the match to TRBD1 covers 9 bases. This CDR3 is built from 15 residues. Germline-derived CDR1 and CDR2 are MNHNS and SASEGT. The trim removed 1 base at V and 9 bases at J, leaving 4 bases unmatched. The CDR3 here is CASSEDGTGFSPLHF. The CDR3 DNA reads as TGTGCCAGCAGTGAAGACGGGACAGGGTTTTCACCCCTCCACTTT.

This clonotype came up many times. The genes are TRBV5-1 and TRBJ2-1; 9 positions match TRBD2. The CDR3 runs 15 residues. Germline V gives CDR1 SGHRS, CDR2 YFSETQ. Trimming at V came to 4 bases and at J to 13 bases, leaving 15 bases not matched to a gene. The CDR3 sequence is CASSRATGTSREQFF. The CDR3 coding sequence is TGCGCCAGCAGCCGCGCCACCGGGACTAGCAGGGAACAGTTCTTC.

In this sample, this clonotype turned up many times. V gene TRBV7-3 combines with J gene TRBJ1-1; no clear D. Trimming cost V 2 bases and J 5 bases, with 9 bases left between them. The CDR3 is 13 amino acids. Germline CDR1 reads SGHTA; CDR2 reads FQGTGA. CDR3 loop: CASSLAARTEAFF. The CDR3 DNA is TGTGCCAGCAGCTTAGCTGCCAGGACTGAAGCTTTCTTT. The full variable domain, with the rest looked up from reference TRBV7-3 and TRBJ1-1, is GAGVSQTPSNKVTEKGKYVELRCDPISGHTALYWYRQSLGQGPEFLIYFQGTGAADDSGLPNDRFFAVRPEGSVSTLKIQRTERGDSAVYLCASSLAARTEAFFGQGTRLTVV.

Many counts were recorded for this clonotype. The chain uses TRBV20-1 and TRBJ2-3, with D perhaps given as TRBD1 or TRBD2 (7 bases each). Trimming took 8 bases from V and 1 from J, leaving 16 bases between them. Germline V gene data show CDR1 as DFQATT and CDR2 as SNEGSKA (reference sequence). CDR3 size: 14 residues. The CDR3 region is CSSGGGGGTDTQYF. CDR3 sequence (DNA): TGCAGTTCAGGGGGGGGTGGCGGCACAGATACGCAGTATTTT.